This T cell receptor (beta chain) was sequenced during a study of glioma-infiltrating T cells after dendritic cell vaccination. Overall study results and limits: Higher TCR clonality did not directly relate to longer survival.

Of note for this clone: Its antigen is unidentified.

The CDR3 totals 14 residues. Germline values: CDR1 SEHNR, CDR2 FQNEAQ (reference sequence). Between the trimmed V and J ends, which lost 1 base and 7 bases, there was a span of 13 bases. TCRdb keeps only in-frame clones here, not all; method: immunoSEQ multiplex PCR. The sample holds around 67,000 clones, roughly 79% seen once. Only patients with spare fresh-frozen tumor and over two years of follow-up were included. Isocitrate dehydrogenase mutation was absent in all glioblastoma patients. The chain links TRBV7-9 to TRBJ1-2, with a tentative D call TRBD1 (6 bases). Specimen: blood, collected before dendritic cell vaccination. The receptor comes from a human donor with glioblastoma. CDR3 in amino acids: CASSLGQEGGGYTF. The CDR3 DNA sequence: TGTGCCAGCAGCTTAGGACAGGAAGGAGGTGGCTACACCTTC.